This TCR beta chain originates from a study of response to subunit inactivated influenza vaccine. The study, taken as a whole, reports: T cells newly recruited by each seasonal influenza vaccination are few, the authors suggested.

TCRdb reprocessed the RT-PCR reads via MiXCR and lists one record per CDR3 protein. The sample comprises around 750,000 distinct CDR3 sequences, 21% of which are singletons, and roughly a tenth rests with the top ten. On this clonotype: Antigen: not known.

V shed 3 bases, J shed 6 bases, and the junction held 4 bases outside the gene matches. The CDR3 extends over 16 amino acids. Germline V gene lookup returns CDR1 KGHSH and CDR2 LQKENI. The clonotype comes from a man in his forties or fifties who received an inactivated influenza vaccine. Sequenced material: PBMCs from blood, taken approximately 5 days after vaccination. The rearrangement uses TRBV18 and TRBJ2-3, with 15 positions matching TRBD2. The CDR3 DNA reads as TGTGCCAGCTCACCGGGACTAGCGGGAGGATCTGATACGCAGTATTTT. Its translation: CASSPGLAGGSDTQYF.